This T cell receptor beta chain was obtained from a study of blood T cells in healthy people across ages. This clonotype was seen more than once but under ten times. What it recognizes is unknown. A second roughly 6 to 11 cycle PCR used barcoded and J-beta primers. TCRdb redid the calling of the 5' RACE reads with MiXCR, one entry per CDR3 protein. There are about 1.8 million distinct CDR3 sequences in the sample; 49% occur only once, and approximately 2% lies in the top ten. Overall study results and limits: Possibly, changes in expanded clonotypes were confounded because donor CMV status was unknown.

Per the germline V gene, CDR1 is LGHNA and CDR2 is YNFKEQ. This CDR3 comprises 15 residues. The ends were cut back, 1 base at V and 3 bases at J, with 10 bases in the middle. Sequencing was carried out using blood. This chain connects TRBV4-2 to TRBJ1-5; D unresolved. The TCR comes from a woman aged 35 to 49 in good health. This chain's CDR3 is CASSQGGRDNQPQHF. CDR3 sequence (DNA): TGTGCCAGCAGCCAAGGAGGCAGAGACAATCAGCCCCAGCATTTT.